Each of the 14 T cell receptor beta chains below was sequenced from the same sample in a study of persistence of HIV-infected CD4 T cells. These receptors are not linked to any known antigen. An overlapping HIV-1 Gag peptide pool stimulated these cells at 0.95 to 1 ug/peptide/mL. CD40L-negative CD69-negative CD45RO-high memory CD4+ T cells were sorted as populations depleted of antigen-responding cells. The immunoSEQ assay was version 4, run in survey mode. Generated by immunoSEQ multiplex PCR, the TCRdb table keeps only in-frame clones and is missing some. The sample contains tens of thousands of clones, 70% to 75% of which appear only once. The sequencing here drew on CD4+ T cells sorted from PBMCs after roughly 17-hour stimulation, taken from a patient who received antiretroviral therapy. Receptor source: an adult man with HIV who was CMV-seropositive.

This chain uses TRBV3-1 (or the pseudogene TRBV3-2) with TRBJ1-2; TRBD1 aligns across 11 bases. The germline gives CDR1 LGHDT, CDR2 YNNKEL (reference sequence). J lost 5 bases, V lost 4 bases, and 6 bases had no gene match. The CDR3 has 15 residues. The CDR3 reads CASSRARDRGYGYTF. CDR3 nucleotides: TGTGCCAGCAGCCGAGCCCGGGACAGGGGGTATGGCTACACCTTC.

This chain connects TRBV11-3 to TRBJ2-3; the D gene is possibly TRBD1 (6 bases). The CDR3 contains 14 residues. The germline V gene has CDR1 SGHNT and CDR2 YENEEA. Trimming stripped 3 bases from V and 2 bases from J, with 9 bases between. The DNA of the CDR3 is TGTGCCAGCAGCTTCAGGGGTCTCACAGATACGCAGTATTTT. This encodes CASSFRGLTDTQYF.

The V call is TRBV2, the J call TRBJ2-7; 9 positions agree with TRBD1. The CDR3 runs to 13 residues. The germline V gene encodes CDR1 SNHLY and CDR2 FYNNEI. With 7 bases clipped from V and 5 bases from J, the junction kept 6 bases outside the gene matches. The CDR3 coding sequence is TGTGCCAGCACCCTTGGACAGGGGCACGAGCAGTACTTC. Amino acids: CASTLGQGHEQYF.

The rearrangement uses TRBV9 and TRBJ2-7, with 11 bases fitting TRBD2. The CDR3 consists of 16 residues. J lost 3 bases, V lost 0 bases, and 5 bases had no gene match. Looked up from germline, CDR1 is SGDLS and CDR2 is YYNGEE. The CDR3 bases are TGTGCCAGCAGCGTAGGAGGGACTAGCGGAATCTACGAGCAGTACTTC. Its translation is CASSVGGTSGIYEQYF.

A single count supports this clone. This chain uses TRBV19 with TRBJ2-6, with D possibly matching TRBD1 (6 bases). Trimming pared 8 bases from V and 8 bases from J, leaving 10 bases between. Looked up from germline, CDR1 is LNHDA and CDR2 is SQIVND (reference sequence). The CDR3 has 12 residues. CDR3 residues: CASRQAPNVLTF. CDR3 DNA: TGTGCCAGTCGACAGGCTCCCAACGTCCTGACTTTC.

The chain links TRBV28 to TRBJ1-1; D not resolved. The ends were cut back, 3 bases at V and 5 bases at J, with 7 bases in the middle. This CDR3 region has 12 residues. Germline-derived CDR1 and CDR2 are MDHEN and SYDVKM. The CDR3 DNA follows: TGTGCCAGCAGTTTTGGGCGGACTGAAGCTTTCTTT. Its translation is CASSFGRTEAFF.

This clone was detected once. V and J are TRBV6-6 and TRBJ1-5, with unresolved D. Germline loops: CDR1 MNHNY, CDR2 SVGAGI (reference sequence). The V end was cut by 6 bases, the J end by 6 bases, with 12 bases between. The CDR3 covers 13 residues. The CDR3 region has the DNA TGTGCCAGCAGCCACAGAGGAGGTCAGCCCCAGCATTTT. This gives the protein CASSHRGGQPQHF.

This rearrangement joins TRBV5-1 to TRBJ1-4, with 12 bases that match TRBD1. The CDR3 has 15 amino acids. V was pared by 4 bases and J by 10 bases, with 8 bases of the junction left unmatched. Germline CDR1 is SGHRS and CDR2 is YFSETQ. The CDR3 DNA sequence: TGCGCCAGCAGCCCAAGGGACAGGGGGCAAGGAAAACTGTTTTTT. Its protein is CASSPRDRGQGKLFF.

This clone was counted only a few times. V is TRBV19 and J is TRBJ1-5; D is unclear. Germline lookup yields CDR1 LNHDA and CDR2 SQIVND (reference sequence). Trimming stripped 5 bases from V and 0 bases from J, with 11 bases between. The CDR3 is made up of 15 amino acids. The CDR3 reads CASSPSTYSNQPQHF. The DNA of the CDR3 is TGTGCCAGTAGTCCCAGCACTTATAGCAATCAGCCCCAGCATTTT.

This chain links TRBV4-1 with TRBJ1-2, with D perhaps matching TRBD1 (5 bases). The V gene's germline CDR1 is MGHRA and CDR2 YSYEKL. V was pared by 4 bases and J by 8 bases, with 17 bases between. This CDR3 comprises 14 residues. The CDR3 DNA reads TGCGCCAGCAGCCCGGGGACTCCTAAGCAGGGCTACACCTTC. It is translated as CASSPGTPKQGYTF.

This chain links TRBV18 with TRBJ1-3, with 8 bases fitting TRBD1. V lost 3 bases, J lost 1 base, and 2 bases stayed unmatched. CDR3 length: 15 amino acids. Germline lookup yields CDR1 KGHSH and CDR2 LQKENI. CDR3 bases: TGTGCCAGCTCACCCAACAGGGGGTCTGGAAACACCATATATTTT. Amino acid sequence: CASSPNRGSGNTIYF.

The chain is built from TRBV3-1 (or the pseudogene TRBV3-2) and TRBJ2-7; TRBD1 matches 10 bases. Per germline, CDR1 LGHDT and CDR2 YNNKEL (reference sequence). This CDR3 is 15 amino acids long. V dropped 3 bases and J dropped 9; count of bases not matched to a gene: 11. The CDR3 spells CASSQTSGTGEGQYF. The CDR3, as DNA: TGTGCCAGCAGCCAGACCTCCGGGACAGGGGAAGGGCAGTACTTC.

This clone was detected only a few times. The chain employs TRBV12-5 and TRBJ1-5, with D unclear. CDR3 size: 13 residues. Deletions cut 3 bases from V and 3 bases from J, with 6 bases between. Germline CDR1 is LGHNT and CDR2 is FRNRAP. This CDR3 reads CASGFGDNQPQHF. CDR3 coding DNA: TGTGCTAGTGGTTTCGGGGACAATCAGCCCCAGCATTTT.

The rearrangement links TRBV5-1 to TRBJ1-3; 9 positions match TRBD1. This CDR3 is 14 amino acids long. Trimming removed 4 bases from V and 4 bases from J; junction bases left unmatched: 3. Germline V CDR1 and CDR2: SGHRS, YFSETQ. The CDR3 region is CASSPGQGGNTIYF. The CDR3 nucleotides read TGCGCCAGCAGCCCTGGACAGGGGGGAAACACCATATATTTT.